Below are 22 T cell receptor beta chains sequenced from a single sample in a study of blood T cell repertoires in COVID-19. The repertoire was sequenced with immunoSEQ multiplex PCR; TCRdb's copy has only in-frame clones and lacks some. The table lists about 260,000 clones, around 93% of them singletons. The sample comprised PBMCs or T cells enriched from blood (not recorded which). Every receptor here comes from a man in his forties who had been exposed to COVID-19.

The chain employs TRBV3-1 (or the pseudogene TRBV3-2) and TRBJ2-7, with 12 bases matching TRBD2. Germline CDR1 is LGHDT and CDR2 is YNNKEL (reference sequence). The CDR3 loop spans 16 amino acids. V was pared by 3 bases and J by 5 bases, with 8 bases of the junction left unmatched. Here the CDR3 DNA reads TGTGCCAGCAGCCACGGTAGACTAGCGGGAGTCCACGAGCAGTACTTC. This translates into CASSHGRLAGVHEQYF.

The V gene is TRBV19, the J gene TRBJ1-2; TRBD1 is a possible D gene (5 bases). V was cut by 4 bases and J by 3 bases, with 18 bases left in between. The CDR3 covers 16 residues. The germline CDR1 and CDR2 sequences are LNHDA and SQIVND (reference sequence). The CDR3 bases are TGTGCCAGTAGTACCTCGGGACTCTCTCGTGACTATGGCTACACCTTC. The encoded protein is CASSTSGLSRDYGYTF.

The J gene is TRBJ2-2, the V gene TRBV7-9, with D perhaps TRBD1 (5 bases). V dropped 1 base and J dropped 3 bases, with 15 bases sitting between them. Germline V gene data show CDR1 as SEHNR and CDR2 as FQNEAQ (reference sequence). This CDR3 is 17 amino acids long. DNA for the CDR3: TGTGCCAGCAGCTTAGAGGCCTCAGGGATCTACACCGGGGAGCTGTTTTTT. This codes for CASSLEASGIYTGELFF.

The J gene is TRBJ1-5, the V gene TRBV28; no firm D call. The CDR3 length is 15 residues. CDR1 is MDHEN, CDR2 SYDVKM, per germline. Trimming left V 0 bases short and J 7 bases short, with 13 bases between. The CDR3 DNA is TGTGCCAGCAGTTTATGGTCGCAGGCTGGGCAGCCCCAGCATTTT. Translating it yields CASSLWSQAGQPQHF.

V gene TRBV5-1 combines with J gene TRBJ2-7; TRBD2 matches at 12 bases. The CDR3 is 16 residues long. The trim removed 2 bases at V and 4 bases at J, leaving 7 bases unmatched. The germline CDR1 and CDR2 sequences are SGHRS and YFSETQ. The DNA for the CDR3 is TGCGCCAGCAGCTTCCCTAGCGGGAGGGCCGTTTACGAGCAGTACTTC. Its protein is CASSFPSGRAVYEQYF.

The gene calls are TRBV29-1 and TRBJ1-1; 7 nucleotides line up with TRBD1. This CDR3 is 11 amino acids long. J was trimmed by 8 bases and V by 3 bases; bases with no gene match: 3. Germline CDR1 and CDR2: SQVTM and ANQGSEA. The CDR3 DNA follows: TGCAGCGTTGAGATACAGGGGGAAGCTTTCTTT. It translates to CSVEIQGEAFF.

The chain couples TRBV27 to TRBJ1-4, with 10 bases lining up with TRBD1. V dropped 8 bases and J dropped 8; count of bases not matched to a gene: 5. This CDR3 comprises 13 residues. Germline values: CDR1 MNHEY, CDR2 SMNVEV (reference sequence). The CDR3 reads CASRDRGIEKLFF. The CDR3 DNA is TGTGCCAGCCGGGACAGGGGAATCGAAAAACTGTTTTTT.

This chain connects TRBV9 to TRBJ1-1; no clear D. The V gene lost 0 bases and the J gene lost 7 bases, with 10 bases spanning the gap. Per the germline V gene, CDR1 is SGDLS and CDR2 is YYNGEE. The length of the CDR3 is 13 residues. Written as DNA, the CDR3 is TGTGCCAGCAGCGTAGGAGGGTCTAATGAAGCTTTCTTT. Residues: CASSVGGSNEAFF.

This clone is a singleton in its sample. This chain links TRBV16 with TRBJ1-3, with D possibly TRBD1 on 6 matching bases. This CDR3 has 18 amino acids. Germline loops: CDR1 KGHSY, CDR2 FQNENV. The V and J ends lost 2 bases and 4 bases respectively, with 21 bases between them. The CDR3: CASSQIPPAGAMGNTIYF. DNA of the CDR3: TGTGCCAGCAGCCAAATCCCTCCCGCGGGGGCAATGGGAAACACCATATATTTT.

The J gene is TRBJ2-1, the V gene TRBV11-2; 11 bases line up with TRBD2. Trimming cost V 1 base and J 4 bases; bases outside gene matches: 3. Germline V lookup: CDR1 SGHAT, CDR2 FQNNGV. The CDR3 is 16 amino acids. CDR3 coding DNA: TGTGCCAGCAGCTTAGTAAGACTAGCGGGATACAATGAGCAGTTCTTC. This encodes CASSLVRLAGYNEQFF.

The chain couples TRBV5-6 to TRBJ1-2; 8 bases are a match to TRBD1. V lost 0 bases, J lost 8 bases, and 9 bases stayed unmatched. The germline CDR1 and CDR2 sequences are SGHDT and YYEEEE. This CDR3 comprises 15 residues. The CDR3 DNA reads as TGTGCCAGCAGCTTGGTGGGACAGGCCCCCTTCGGCTACACCTTC. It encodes CASSLVGQAPFGYTF.

This CDR3 is CASSVGAQDFGGYTF. The DNA of the CDR3 is TGTGCCAGCAGCGTAGGGGCGCAGGATTTCGGTGGCTACACCTTC. The V gene is TRBV9, the J gene TRBJ1-2; D gene uncertain. With 0 bases removed from V and 7 bases from J, the gap between germline ends came to 16 bases. From germline, CDR1 is SGDLS and CDR2 YYNGEE. The CDR3 covers 15 residues.

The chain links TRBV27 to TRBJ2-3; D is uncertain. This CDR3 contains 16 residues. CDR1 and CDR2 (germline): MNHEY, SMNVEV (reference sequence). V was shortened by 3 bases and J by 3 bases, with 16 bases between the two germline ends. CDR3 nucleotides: TGTGCCAGCAGTTTCAGCTATGGGTCCGGGACAGATACGCAGTATTTT. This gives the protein CASSFSYGSGTDTQYF.

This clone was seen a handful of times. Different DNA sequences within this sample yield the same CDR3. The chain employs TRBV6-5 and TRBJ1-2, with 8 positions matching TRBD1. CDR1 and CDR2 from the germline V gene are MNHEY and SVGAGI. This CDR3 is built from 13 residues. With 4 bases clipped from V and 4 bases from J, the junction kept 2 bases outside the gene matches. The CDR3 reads CASSSTGAYGYTF. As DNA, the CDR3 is TGTGCCAGCAGTTCGACAGGGGCCTATGGCTACACCTTC.

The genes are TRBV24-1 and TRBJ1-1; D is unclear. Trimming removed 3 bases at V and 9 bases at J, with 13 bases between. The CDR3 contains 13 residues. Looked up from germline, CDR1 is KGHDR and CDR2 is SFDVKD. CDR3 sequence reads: CATSDPEMLQAFF. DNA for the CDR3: TGTGCCACCAGTGATCCCGAGATGTTGCAAGCTTTCTTT.

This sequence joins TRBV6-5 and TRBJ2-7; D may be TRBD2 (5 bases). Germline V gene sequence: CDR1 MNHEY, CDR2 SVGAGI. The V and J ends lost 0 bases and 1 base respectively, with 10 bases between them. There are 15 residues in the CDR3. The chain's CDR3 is CASSYSRRTSYEQYF. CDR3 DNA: TGTGCCAGCAGTTACTCACGAAGGACTTCCTACGAGCAGTACTTC.

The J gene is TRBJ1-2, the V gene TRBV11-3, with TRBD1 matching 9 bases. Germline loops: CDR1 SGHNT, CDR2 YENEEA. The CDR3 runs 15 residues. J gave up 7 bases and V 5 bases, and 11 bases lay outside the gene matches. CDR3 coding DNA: TGTGCCAGCAGCCCATGGACAGGGGAGACTAGTGGCTACACCTTC. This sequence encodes CASSPWTGETSGYTF.

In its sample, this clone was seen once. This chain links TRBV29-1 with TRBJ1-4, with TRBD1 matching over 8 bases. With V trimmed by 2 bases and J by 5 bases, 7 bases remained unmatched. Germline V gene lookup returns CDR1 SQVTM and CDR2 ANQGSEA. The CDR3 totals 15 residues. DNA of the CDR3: TGCAGCGTTGAAAAACTTGGACAGGGCAATGAAAAACTGTTTTTT. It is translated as CSVEKLGQGNEKLFF.

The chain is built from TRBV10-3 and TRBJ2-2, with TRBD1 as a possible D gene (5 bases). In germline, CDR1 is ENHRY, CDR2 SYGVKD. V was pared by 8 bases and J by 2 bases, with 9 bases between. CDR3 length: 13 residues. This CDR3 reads CAIPGNNTGELFF. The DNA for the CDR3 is TGTGCCATCCCAGGGAATAACACCGGGGAGCTGTTTTTT.

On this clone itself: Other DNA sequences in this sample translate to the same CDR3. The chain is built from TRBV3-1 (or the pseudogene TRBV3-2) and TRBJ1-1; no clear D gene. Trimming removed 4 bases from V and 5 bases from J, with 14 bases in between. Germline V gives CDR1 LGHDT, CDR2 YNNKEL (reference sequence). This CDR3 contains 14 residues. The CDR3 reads CASSPTGSGTEAFF. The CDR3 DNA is TGTGCCAGCAGCCCCACGGGGAGCGGGACTGAAGCTTTCTTT.

CDR3 protein: CASSLIPGTRGSTETQYF. CDR3 DNA sequence: TGTGCCAGCAGTTTGATACCTGGGACAAGGGGATCAACTGAGACCCAGTACTTC. V is TRBV28 and J is TRBJ2-5; weak D call: TRBD1 (6 bases). V lost 3 bases and J lost 5, with 25 bases in between. The CDR3 is made up of 18 amino acids. CDR1 is MDHEN and CDR2 is SYDVKM in the germline V gene.

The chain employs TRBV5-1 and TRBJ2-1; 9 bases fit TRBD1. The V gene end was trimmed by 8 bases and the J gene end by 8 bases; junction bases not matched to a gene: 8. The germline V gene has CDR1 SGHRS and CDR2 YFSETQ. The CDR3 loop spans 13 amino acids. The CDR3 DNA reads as TGCGCCAGTCGGACAGGGGCCGGCGATGAGCAGTTCTTC. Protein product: CASRTGAGDEQFF.